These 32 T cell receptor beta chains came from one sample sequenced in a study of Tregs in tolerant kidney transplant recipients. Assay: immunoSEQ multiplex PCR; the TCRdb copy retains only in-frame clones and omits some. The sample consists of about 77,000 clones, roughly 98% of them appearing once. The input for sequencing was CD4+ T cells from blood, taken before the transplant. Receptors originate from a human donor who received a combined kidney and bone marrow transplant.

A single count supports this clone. DNA of the CDR3: TGTGCCAGCAGCCAAGAGCGAATAGCGGGAGGGCCTAACGAGCAGTACTTC. It is translated as CASSQERIAGGPNEQYF. The chain has TRBV4-2 and TRBJ2-7; 11 bases are a match to TRBD2. The CDR3 spans 17 residues. Germline V lookup: CDR1 LGHNA, CDR2 YNFKEQ. The ends lost 0 bases at V and 5 bases at J; junction bases unmatched: 9.

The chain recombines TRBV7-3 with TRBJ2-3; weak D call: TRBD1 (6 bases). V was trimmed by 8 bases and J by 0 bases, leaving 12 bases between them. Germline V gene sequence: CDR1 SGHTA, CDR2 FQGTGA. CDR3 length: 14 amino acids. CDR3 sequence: CASGLDRSTDTQYF. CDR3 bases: TGTGCCAGCGGGCTCGACAGGAGCACAGATACGCAGTATTTT. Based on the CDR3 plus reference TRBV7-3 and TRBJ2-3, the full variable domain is GAGVSQTPSNKVTEKGKYVELRCDPISGHTALYWYRQSLGQGPEFLIYFQGTGAADDSGLPNDRFFAVRPEGSVSTLKIQRTERGDSAVYLCASGLDRSTDTQYFGPGTRLTVL.

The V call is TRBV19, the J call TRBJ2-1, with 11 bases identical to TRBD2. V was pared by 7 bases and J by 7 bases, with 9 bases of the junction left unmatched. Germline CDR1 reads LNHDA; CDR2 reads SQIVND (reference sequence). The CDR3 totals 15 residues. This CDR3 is CASTPLAGAYNEQFF. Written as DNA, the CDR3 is TGTGCCAGTACCCCACTAGCGGGAGCATATAATGAGCAGTTCTTC.

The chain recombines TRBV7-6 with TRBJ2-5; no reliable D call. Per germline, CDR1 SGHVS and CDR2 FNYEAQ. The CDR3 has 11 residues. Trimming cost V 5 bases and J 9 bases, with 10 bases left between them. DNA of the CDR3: TGTGCCAGCAGCGCCCAAGTAGCCCAGTACTTC. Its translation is CASSAQVAQYF. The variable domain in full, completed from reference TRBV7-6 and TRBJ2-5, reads GAGVSQSPRYKVTKRGQDVALRCDPISGHVSLYWYRQALGQGPEFLTYFNYEAQQDKSGLPNDRFSAERPEGSISTLTIQRTEQRDSAMYRCASSAQVAQYFGPGTRLLVL.

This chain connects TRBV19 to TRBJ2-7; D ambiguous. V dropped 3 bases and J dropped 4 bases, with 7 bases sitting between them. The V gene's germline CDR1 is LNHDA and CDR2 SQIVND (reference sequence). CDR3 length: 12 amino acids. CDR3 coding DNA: TGTGCCAGTAGTATTATCCCTTACGAGCAGTACTTC. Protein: CASSIIPYEQYF.

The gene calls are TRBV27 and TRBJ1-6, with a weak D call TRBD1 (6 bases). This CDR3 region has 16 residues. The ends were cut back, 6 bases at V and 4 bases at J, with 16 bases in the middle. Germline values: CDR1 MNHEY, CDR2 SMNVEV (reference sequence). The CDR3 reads CASRGHYLGYNSPLHF. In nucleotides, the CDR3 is TGTGCCAGCAGGGGACATTATCTTGGATATAATTCACCCCTCCACTTT.

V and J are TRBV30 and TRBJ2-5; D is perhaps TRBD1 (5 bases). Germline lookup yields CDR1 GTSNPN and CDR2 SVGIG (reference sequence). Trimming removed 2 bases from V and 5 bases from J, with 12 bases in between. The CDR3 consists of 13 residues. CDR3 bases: TGTGCCTGGAGTTCAGGGATAGGTGAGACCCAGTACTTC. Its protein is CAWSSGIGETQYF.

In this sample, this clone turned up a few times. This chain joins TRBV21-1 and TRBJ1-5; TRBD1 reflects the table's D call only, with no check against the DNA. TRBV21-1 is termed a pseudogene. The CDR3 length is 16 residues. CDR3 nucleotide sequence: TGTGCCAGCCTTGGACAGGGCATCTATAGCAATCAGCCCCAGCATTTT. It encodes CASLGQGIYSNQPQHF.

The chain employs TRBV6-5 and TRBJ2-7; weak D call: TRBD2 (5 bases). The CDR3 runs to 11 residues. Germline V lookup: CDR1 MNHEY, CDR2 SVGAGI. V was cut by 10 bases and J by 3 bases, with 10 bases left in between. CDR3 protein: CATARDYEQYF. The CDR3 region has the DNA TGTGCCACCGCCCGGGACTACGAGCAGTACTTC.

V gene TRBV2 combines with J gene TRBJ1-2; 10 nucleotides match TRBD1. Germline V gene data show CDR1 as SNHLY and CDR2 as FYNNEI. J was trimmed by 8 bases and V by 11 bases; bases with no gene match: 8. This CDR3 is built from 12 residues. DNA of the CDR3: TGTGCCGGGGGACAGGGGTTAGGAGGCTACACCTTC. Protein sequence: CAGGQGLGGYTF.

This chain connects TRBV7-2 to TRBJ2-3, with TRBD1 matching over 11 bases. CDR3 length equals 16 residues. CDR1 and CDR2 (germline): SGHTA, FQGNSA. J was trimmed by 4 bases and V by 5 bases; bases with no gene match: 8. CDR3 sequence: CASSPRRGQGADTQYF. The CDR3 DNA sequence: TGTGCCAGCAGCCCCCGGCGGGGACAGGGGGCAGATACGCAGTATTTT.

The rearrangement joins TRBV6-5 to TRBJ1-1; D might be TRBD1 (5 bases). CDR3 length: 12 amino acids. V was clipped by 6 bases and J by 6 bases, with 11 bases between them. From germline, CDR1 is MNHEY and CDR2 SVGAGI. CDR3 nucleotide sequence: TGTGCCAGCAGCCATAGGGGATCTGAAGCTTTCTTT. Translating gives CASSHRGSEAFF.

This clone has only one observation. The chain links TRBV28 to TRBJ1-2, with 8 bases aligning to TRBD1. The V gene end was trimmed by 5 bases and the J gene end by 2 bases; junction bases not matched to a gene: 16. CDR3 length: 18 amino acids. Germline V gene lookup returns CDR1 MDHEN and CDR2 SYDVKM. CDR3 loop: CASSRIGTGLILNYGYTF. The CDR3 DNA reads TGTGCCAGCAGTCGGATCGGGACAGGCTTAATCCTAAACTATGGCTACACCTTC.

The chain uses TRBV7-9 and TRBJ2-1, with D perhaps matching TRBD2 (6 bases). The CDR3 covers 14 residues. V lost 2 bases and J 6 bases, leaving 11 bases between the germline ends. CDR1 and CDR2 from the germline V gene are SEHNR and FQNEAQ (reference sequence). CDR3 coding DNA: TGTGCCAGCAGCTTATGGGACGGGAGCAATGAGCAGTTCTTC. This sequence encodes CASSLWDGSNEQFF.

In DNA form, the CDR3 reads TGTGCCAGCAGACCCAGCGGGGGGTACACTGAAGCTTTCTTT. Protein sequence: CASRPSGGYTEAFF. The chain couples TRBV6-4 to TRBJ1-1; a possible D gene is TRBD1 (5 bases). The CDR3 has 14 amino acids. V was trimmed by 6 bases and J by 3 bases, leaving 14 bases between them. Per the germline V gene, CDR1 is MRHNA and CDR2 is SNTAGT.

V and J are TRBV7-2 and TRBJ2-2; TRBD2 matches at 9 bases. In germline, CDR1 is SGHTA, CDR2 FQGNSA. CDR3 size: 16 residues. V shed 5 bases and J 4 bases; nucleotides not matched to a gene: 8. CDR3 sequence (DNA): TGTGCCAGCAGCCATAGAAGGCGGGAGGGCACCGGGGAGCTGTTTTTT. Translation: CASSHRRREGTGELFF. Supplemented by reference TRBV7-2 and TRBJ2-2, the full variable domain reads GAGVSQSPSNKVTEKGKDVELRCDPISGHTALYWYRQSLGQGLEFLIYFQGNSAPDKSGLPSDRFSAERTGGSVSTLTIQRTQQEDSAVYLCASSHRRREGTGELFFGEGSRLTVL.

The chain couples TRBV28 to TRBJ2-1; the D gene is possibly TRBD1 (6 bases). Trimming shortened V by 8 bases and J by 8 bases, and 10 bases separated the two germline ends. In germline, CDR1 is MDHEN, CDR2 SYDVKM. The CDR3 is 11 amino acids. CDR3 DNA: TGTGCCAGCGCTGGGACACATGAGCAGTTCTTC. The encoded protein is CASAGTHEQFF.

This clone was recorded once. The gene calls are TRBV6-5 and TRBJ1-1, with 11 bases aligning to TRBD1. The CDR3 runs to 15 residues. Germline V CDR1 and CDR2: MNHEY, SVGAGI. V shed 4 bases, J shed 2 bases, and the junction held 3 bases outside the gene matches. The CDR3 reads CASSSDRGRNTEAFF. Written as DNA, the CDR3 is TGTGCCAGCAGTTCGGACAGGGGGCGCAACACTGAAGCTTTCTTT.

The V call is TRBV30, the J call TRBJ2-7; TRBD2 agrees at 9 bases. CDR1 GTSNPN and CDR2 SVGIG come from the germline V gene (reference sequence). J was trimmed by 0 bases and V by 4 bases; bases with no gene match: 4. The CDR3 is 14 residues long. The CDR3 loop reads CAWMLAGSSYEQYF. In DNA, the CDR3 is TGTGCCTGGATGCTAGCGGGGAGCTCCTACGAGCAGTACTTC.

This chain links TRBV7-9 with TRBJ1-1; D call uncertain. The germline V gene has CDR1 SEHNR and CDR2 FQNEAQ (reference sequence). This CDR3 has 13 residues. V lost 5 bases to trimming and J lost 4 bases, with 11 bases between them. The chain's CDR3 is CASSPSRVTEAFF. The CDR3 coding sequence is TGTGCCAGCAGCCCAAGTCGGGTCACTGAAGCTTTCTTT.

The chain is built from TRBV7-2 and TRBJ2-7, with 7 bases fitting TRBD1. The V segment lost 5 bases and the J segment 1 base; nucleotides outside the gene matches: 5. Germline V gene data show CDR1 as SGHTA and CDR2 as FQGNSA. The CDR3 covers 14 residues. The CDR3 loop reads CASSPMTGSYEQYF. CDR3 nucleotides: TGTGCCAGCAGCCCTATGACAGGGTCCTACGAGCAGTACTTC.

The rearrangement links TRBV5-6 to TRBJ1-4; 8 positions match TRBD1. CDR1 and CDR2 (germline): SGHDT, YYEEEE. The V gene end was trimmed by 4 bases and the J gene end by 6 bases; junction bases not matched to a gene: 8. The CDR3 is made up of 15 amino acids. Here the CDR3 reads CASSPQGVKDEKLFF. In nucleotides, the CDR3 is TGTGCCAGCAGCCCACAGGGGGTAAAGGATGAAAAACTGTTTTTT.

The CDR3 nucleotides read TGTGCCAGCAGACAGACAGGTTCCTACGAGCAGTACTTC. Translating it yields CASRQTGSYEQYF. The chain is built from TRBV13 and TRBJ2-7; D perhaps matches TRBD1 (6 bases). V shed 6 bases and J shed 1 base, with 10 bases lying between them. Per the germline V gene, CDR1 is PRHDT and CDR2 is FYEKMQ (reference sequence). The CDR3 has 13 amino acids.

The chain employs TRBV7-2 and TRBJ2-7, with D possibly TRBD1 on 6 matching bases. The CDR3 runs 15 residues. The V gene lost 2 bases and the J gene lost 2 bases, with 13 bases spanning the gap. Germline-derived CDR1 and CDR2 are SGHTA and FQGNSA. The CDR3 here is CASSLWGRATYEQYF. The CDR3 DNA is TGTGCCAGCAGCTTATGGGGGCGGGCCACCTACGAGCAGTACTTC. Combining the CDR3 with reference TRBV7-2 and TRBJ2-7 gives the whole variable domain GAGVSQSPSNKVTEKGKDVELRCDPISGHTALYWYRQSLGQGLEFLIYFQGNSAPDKSGLPSDRFSAERTGGSVSTLTIQRTQQEDSAVYLCASSLWGRATYEQYFGPGTRLTVT.

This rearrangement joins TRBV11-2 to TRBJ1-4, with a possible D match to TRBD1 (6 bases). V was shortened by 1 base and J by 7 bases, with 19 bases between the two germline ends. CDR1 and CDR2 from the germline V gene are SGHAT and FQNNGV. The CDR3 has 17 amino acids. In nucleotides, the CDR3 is TGTGCCAGCAGCTTAGGCCTACAGGGTTGGGGTGGTGAAAAACTGTTTTTT. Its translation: CASSLGLQGWGGEKLFF.

The CDR3 region is CASSLQKSTDTQYF. CDR3 DNA: TGTGCCAGCAGCTTACAGAAAAGCACAGATACGCAGTATTTT. This rearrangement joins TRBV7-3 to TRBJ2-3; D remains unclear. Germline lookup yields CDR1 SGHTA and CDR2 FQGTGA. Deletions cut 2 bases from V and 0 bases from J, with 6 bases between. This CDR3 is built from 14 residues.

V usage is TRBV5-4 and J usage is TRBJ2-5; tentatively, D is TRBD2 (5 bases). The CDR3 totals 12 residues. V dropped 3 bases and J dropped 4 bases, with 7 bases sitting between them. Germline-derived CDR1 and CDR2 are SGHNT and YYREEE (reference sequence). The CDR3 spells CASSSGLETQYF. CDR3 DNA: TGTGCCAGCAGCTCTGGACTAGAGACCCAGTACTTC. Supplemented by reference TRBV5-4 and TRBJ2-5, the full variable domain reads ETGVTQSPTHLIKTRGQQVTLRCSSQSGHNTVSWYQQALGQGPQFIFQYYREEENGRGNFPPRFSGLQFPNYSSELNVNALELDDSALYLCASSSGLETQYFGPGTRLLVL.

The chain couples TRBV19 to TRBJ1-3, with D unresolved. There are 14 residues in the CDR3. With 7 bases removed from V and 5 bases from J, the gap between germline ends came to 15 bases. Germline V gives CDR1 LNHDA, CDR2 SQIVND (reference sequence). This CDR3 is CASMRGRLRNTIYF. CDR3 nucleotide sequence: TGTGCCAGTATGAGAGGCCGGTTAAGAAACACCATATATTTT.

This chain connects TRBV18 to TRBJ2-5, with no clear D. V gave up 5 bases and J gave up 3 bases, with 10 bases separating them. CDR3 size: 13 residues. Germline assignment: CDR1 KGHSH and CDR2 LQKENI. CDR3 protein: CASSVVEKETQYF. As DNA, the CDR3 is TGTGCCAGCTCAGTGGTGGAGAAAGAGACCCAGTACTTC.

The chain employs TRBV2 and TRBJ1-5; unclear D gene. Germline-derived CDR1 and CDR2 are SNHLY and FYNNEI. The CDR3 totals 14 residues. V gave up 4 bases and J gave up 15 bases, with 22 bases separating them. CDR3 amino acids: CASSAIEGPAVGHF. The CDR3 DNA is TGTGCCAGCAGTGCAATTGAGGGCCCCGCGGTGGGGCATTTT.

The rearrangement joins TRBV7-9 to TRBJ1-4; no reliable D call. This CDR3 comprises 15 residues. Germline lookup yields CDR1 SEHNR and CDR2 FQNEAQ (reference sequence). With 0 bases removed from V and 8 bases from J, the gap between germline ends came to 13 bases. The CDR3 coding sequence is TGTGCCAGCAGCTTAGCATCCAGTCTCGGGGAAAAACTGTTTTTT. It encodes CASSLASSLGEKLFF.

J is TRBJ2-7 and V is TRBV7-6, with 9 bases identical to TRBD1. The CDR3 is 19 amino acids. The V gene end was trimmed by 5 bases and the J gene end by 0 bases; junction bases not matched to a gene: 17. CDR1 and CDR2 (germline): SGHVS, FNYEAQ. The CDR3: CASSPSIMTGQGTSYEQYF. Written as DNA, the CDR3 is TGTGCCAGCAGCCCTAGTATTATGACCGGACAGGGGACCTCCTACGAGCAGTACTTC.